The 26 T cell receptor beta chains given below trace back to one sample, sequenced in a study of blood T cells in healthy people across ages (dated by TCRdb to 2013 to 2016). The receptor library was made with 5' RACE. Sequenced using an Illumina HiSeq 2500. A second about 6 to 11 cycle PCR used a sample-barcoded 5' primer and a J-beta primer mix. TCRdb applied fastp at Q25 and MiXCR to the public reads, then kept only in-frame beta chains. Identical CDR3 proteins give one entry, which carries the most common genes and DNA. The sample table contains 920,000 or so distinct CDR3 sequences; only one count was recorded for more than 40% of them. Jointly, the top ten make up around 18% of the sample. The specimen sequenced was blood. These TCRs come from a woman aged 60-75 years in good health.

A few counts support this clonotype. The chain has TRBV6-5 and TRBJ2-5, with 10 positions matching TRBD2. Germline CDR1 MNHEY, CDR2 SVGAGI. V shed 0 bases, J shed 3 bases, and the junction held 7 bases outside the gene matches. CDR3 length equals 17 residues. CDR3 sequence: CASSYSPLAGVEETQYF. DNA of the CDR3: TGTGCCAGCAGTTACTCTCCGCTAGCGGGAGTTGAAGAGACCCAGTACTTC.

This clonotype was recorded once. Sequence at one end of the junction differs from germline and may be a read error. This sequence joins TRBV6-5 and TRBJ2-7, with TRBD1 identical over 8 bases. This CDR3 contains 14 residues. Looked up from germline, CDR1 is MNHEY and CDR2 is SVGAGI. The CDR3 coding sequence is TGTGCCAGCAGTGACTCGTCGGACAGGGTCGAGCAGTACTTC. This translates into CASSDSSDRVEQYF.

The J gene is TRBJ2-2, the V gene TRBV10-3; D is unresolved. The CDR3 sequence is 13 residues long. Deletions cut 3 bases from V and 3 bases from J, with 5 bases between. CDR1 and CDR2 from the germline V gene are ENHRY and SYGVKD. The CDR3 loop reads CAISDQYTGELFF. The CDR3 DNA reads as TGTGCCATCAGTGATCAATACACCGGGGAGCTGTTTTTT.

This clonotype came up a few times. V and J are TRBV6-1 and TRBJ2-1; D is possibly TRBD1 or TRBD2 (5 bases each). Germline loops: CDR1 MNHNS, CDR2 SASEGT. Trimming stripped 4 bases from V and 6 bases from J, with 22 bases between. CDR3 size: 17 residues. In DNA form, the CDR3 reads TGTGCCAGCAGTGTGGTTCTTGGAGCCGGGGCCAGCAATGAGCAGTTCTTC. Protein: CASSVVLGAGASNEQFF.

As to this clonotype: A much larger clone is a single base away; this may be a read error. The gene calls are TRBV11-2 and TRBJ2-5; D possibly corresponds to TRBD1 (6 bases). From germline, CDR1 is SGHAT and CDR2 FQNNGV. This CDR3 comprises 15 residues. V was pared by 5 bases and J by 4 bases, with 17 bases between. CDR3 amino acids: CASSPAPGQGETQYF. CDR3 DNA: TGTGCCAGCAGCCCCGCGCCGGGACAAGGAGAGACCCAGTACTTC.

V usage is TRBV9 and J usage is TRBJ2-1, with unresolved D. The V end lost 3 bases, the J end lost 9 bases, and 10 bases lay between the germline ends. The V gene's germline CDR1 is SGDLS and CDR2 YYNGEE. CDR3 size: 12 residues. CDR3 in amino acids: CASSDLSGEQFF. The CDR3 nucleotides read TGTGCCAGCAGCGACTTGAGTGGTGAGCAGTTCTTC.

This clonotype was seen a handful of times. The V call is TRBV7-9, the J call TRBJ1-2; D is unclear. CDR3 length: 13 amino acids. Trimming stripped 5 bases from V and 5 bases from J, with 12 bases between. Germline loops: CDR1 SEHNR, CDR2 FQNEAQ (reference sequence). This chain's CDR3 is CASSPREGYGYTF. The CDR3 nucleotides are TGTGCCAGCAGCCCGAGGGAGGGATATGGCTACACCTTC.

In DNA form, the CDR3 reads TGTGCCAGCAGTTCCGCGCAGGGGCATAAAGAGACCCAGTACTTC. Protein product: CASSSAQGHKETQYF. The chain links TRBV27 to TRBJ2-5; the D gene is possibly TRBD1 (6 bases). Trimming removed 4 bases at V and 3 bases at J, with 15 bases between. This CDR3 is 15 amino acids long. Germline CDR1 is MNHEY and CDR2 is SMNVEV (reference sequence).

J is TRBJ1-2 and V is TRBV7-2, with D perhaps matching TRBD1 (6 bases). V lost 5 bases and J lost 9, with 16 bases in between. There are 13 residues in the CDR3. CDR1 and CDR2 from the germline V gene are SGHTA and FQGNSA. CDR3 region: CASSPLRTASYTF. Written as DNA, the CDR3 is TGTGCCAGCAGCCCACTCCGGACAGCGAGCTACACCTTC.

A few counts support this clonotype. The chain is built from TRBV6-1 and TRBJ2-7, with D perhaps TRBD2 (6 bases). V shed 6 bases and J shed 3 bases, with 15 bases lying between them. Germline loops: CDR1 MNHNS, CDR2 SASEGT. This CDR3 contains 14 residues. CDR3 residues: CASSGTPIIYEQYF. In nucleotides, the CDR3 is TGTGCCAGCAGCGGGACTCCAATTATCTACGAGCAGTACTTC.

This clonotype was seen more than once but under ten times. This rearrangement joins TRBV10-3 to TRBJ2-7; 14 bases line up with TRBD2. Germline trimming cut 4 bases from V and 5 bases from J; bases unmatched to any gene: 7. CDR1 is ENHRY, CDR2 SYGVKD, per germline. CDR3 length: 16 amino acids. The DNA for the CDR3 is TGTGCCATCAGTGTATCGGGACTAGCGGGAGTTGACGAGCAGTACTTC. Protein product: CAISVSGLAGVDEQYF.

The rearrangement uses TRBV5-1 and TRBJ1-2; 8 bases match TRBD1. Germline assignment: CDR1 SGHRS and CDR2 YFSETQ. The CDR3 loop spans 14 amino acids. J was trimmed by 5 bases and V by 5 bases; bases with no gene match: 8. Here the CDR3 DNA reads TGCGCCAGCAGACCCGGGACAGGTCAATATGGCTACACCTTC. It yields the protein CASRPGTGQYGYTF.

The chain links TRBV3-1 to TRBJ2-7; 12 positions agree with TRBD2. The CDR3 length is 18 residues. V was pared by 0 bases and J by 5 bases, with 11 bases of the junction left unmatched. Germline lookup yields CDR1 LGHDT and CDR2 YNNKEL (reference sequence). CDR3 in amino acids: CASSQDRSSGRARNEQYF. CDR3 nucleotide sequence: TGTGCCAGCAGCCAAGATCGGTCTAGCGGGAGGGCTAGAAACGAGCAGTACTTC.

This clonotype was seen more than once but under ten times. CDR3: CSGGGGSTDTQYF. As DNA, the CDR3 is TGCAGCGGGGGAGGGGGAAGCACAGATACGCAGTATTTT. The rearrangement links TRBV29-1 to TRBJ2-3; tentatively, D is TRBD2 (7 bases). Trimming shortened V by 7 bases and J by 0 bases, and 11 bases separated the two germline ends. Looked up from germline, CDR1 is SQVTM and CDR2 is ANQGSEA. The CDR3 covers 13 residues.

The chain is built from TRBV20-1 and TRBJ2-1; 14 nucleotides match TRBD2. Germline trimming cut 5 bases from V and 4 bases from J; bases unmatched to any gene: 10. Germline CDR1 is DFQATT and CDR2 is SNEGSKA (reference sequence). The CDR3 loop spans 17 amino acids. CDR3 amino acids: CSADGTSGSFGYNEQFF. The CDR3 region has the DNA TGCAGTGCTGACGGGACTAGCGGGAGTTTTGGGTACAATGAGCAGTTCTTC.

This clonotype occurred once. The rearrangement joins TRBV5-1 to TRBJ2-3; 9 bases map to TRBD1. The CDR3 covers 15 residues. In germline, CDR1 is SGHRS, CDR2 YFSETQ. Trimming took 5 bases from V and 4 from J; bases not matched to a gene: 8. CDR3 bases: TGCGCCAGCAGTATATCGGGACAGGGAGCAGATACGCAGTATTTT. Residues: CASSISGQGADTQYF.

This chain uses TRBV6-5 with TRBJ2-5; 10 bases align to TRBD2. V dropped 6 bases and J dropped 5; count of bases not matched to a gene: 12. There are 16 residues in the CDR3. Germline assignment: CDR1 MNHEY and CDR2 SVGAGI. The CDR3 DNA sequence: TGTGCCAGCAGGACCACAGCGGGAGGGGGGTTCGAGACCCAGTACTTC. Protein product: CASRTTAGGGFETQYF.

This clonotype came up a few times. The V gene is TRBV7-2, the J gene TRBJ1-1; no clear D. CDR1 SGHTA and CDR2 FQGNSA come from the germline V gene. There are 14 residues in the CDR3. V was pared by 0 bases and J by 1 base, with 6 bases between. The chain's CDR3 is CASSLAWGNTEAFF. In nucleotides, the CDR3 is TGTGCCAGCAGCTTAGCTTGGGGGAACACTGAAGCTTTCTTT.

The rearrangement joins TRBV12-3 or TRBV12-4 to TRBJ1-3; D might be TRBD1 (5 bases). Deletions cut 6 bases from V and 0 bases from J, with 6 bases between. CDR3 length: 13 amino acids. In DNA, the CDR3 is TGTGCCAGCAGACAGGTCTCTGGAAACACCATATATTTT. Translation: CASRQVSGNTIYF.

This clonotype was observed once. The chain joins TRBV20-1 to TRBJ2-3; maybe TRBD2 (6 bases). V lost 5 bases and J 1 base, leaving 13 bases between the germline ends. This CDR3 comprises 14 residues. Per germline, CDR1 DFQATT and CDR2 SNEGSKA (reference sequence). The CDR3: CSASLASGTDTQYF. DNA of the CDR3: TGCAGTGCTTCACTCGCTAGCGGCACAGATACGCAGTATTTT.

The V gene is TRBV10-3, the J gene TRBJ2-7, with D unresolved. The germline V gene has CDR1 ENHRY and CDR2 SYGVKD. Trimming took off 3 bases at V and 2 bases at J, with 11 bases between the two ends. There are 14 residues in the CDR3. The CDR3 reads CAISDPTRTYEQYF. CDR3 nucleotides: TGTGCCATCAGTGACCCGACACGGACCTACGAGCAGTACTTC.

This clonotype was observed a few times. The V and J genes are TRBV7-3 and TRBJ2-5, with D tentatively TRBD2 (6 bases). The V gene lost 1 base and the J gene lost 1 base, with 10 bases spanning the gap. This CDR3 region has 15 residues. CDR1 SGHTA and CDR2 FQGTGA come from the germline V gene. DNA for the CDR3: TGTGCCAGCAGCTTAATTTCGGGAGTCCAAGAGACCCAGTACTTC. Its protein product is CASSLISGVQETQYF.

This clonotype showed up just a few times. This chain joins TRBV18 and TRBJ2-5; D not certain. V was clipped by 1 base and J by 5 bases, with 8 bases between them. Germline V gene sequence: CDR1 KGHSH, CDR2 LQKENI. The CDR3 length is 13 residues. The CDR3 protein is CASSPLVLETQYF. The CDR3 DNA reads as TGTGCCAGCTCACCACTCGTTTTGGAGACCCAGTACTTC.

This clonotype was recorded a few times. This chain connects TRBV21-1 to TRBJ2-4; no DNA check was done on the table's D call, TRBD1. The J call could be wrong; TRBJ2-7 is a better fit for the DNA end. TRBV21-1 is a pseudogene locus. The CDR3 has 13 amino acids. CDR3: CASSTGEENEQYF. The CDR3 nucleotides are TGTGCCAGCTCAACAGGGGAGGAGAACGAGCAGTACTTC.

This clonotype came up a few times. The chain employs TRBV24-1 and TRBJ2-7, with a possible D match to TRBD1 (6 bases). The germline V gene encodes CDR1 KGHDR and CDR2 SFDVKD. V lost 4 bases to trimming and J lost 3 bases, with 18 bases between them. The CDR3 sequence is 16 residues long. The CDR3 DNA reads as TGTGCCACCAGTGAGGCAATTGGGACACTTGGCTACGAGCAGTACTTC. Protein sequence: CATSEAIGTLGYEQYF.

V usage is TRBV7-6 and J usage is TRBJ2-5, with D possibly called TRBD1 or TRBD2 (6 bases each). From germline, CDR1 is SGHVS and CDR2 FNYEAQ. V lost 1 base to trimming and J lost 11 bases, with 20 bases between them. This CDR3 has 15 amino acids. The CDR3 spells CASSLGGRGPYGQYF. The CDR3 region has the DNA TGTGCCAGCAGCTTAGGGGGTCGGGGGCCCTACGGGCAGTACTTC.